The 7 T cell receptor beta chains below come from one sample, sequenced in a study of vaccination and CD4 T cells after COVID-19. Oncomine TCR Beta short-read sequencing was applied to DNA from cultured CD4+ T cells. One entry per CDR3 protein results from TCRdb running MiXCR on the PCR reads. The table records about 7,200 distinct CDR3 sequences, around a quarter of them present only once. Described treatment: roughly ten-day PBMC culture with coronavirus spike peptide pools or control peptides (ViraFEST assay). Prior to the COVID-19 pandemic (2011-2018), the unexposed donor's CD4+ T cells were collected. No antigen has been identified for these receptors. Sequencing was performed on CD4+ T cells from blood, cultured in vitro. These receptors originate from a human donor in good health.

This clonotype is categorized as large (0.1 to 1%). The chain employs TRBV7-9 and TRBJ1-5; possible D gene TRBD1, 6 bases. The CDR3 contains 13 residues. Germline V gives CDR1 SEHNR, CDR2 FQNEAQ (reference sequence). V was trimmed by 4 bases and J by 4 bases, leaving 8 bases between them. DNA for the CDR3: TGTGCCAGCAGCTCCGGGACAAATCAGCCCCAGCATTTT. Protein: CASSSGTNQPQHF. The variable domain in full, with the rest retrieved from reference TRBV7-9 and TRBJ1-5, is DTGVSQNPRHKITKRGQNVTFRCDPISEHNRLYWYRQTLGQGPEFLTYFQNEAQLEKSRLLSDRFSAERPKGSFSTLEIQRTEQGDSAMYLCASSSGTNQPQHFGDGTRLSIL.

The chain is built from TRBV20-1 and TRBJ2-5; tentatively, D is TRBD1 (6 bases). Trimming shortened V by 0 bases and J by 5 bases, and 13 bases separated the two germline ends. The germline gives CDR1 DFQATT, CDR2 SNEGSKA (reference sequence). The CDR3 consists of 14 residues. CDR3 protein: CSARDSGGPETQYF. CDR3 bases: TGCAGTGCTAGAGATAGTGGGGGCCCGGAGACCCAGTACTTC.

Relative to its sample, this clonotype is medium-sized (0.01 to 0.1%). The chain is built from TRBV20-1 and TRBJ1-5; TRBD1 aligns across 7 bases. Trimming removed 6 bases from V and 4 bases from J; junction bases left unmatched: 3. The CDR3 spans 12 residues. Germline lookup yields CDR1 DFQATT and CDR2 SNEGSKA (reference sequence). CDR3 bases: TGCAGTGCCAAGGACAGGAATCAGCCCCAGCATTTT. This sequence encodes CSAKDRNQPQHF.

This clonotype was picked up a small number of times. The genes are TRBV20-1 and TRBJ1-3; possible D gene TRBD1, 5 bases. Germline loops: CDR1 DFQATT, CDR2 SNEGSKA (reference sequence). The CDR3 is 11 residues long. Trimming cost V 7 bases and J 6 bases, with 10 bases left between them. The CDR3 DNA reads TGCAGTGTGATCAGGGAAAACACCATATATTTT. Protein sequence: CSVIRENTIYF.

This clonotype was observed a handful of times. CDR3 loop: CASKQLSLRDEPQHF. The CDR3 DNA sequence: TGTGCCAGCAAACAGCTGTCTCTCAGAGATGAGCCCCAGCATTTT. The chain recombines TRBV6-1 with TRBJ1-5; D not certain. Germline assignment: CDR1 MNHNS and CDR2 SASEGT. The CDR3 is 15 amino acids. V was clipped by 7 bases and J by 8 bases, with 21 bases between them.

The V and J genes are TRBV18 and TRBJ2-2, with D tentatively TRBD1 (5 bases). CDR1 is KGHSH and CDR2 is LQKENI in the germline V gene. V gave up 5 bases and J gave up 0 bases, with 16 bases separating them. The CDR3 contains 17 residues. The CDR3 sequence is CASSMTPQGANTGELFF. The CDR3 nucleotides read TGTGCCAGCTCAATGACACCGCAGGGTGCGAACACCGGGGAGCTGTTTTTT. Combining the CDR3 with reference TRBV18 and TRBJ2-2 gives the whole variable domain NAGVMQNPRHLVRRRGQEARLRCSPMKGHSHVYWYRQLPEEGLKFMVYLQKENIIDESGMPKERFSAEFPKEGPSILRIQQVVRGDSAAYFCASSMTPQGANTGELFFGEGSRLTVL.

This clonotype has only a few counts. The CDR3 region is CASSIPGPNSPLHF. In DNA form, the CDR3 reads TGTGCCAGTAGTATACCGGGGCCCAATTCACCCCTCCACTTT. J is TRBJ1-6 and V is TRBV19; D possibly corresponds to TRBD1 (5 bases). The CDR3 consists of 14 residues. Germline values: CDR1 LNHDA, CDR2 SQIVND (reference sequence). The ends were cut back, 2 bases at V and 7 bases at J, with 9 bases in the middle.